This passage covers 19 T cell receptor beta chains from one sample sequenced in a study of shared clonotypes between healthy human individuals. Naive CD8 cells, CD45RO-negative and positively selected for CCR7, excluded terminally differentiated effector memory CD45RA+ cells. The data were produced by immunoSEQ multiplex PCR, yet TCRdb's version contains in-frame clones alone and is incomplete. The sample lists about 680,000 clones; roughly nine tenths were seen once. The sample consisted of naive CD8+ T cells sorted from blood. The receptor set was obtained from a man younger than 40 in good health.

This clone was detected a few times. The identical CDR3 is also encoded by other nucleotide sequences in the sample. The rearrangement joins TRBV28 to TRBJ2-7, with D maybe TRBD2 (5 bases). The germline V and J ends were trimmed by 4 bases and 3 bases, with 7 bases remaining between them. The CDR3 sequence is 12 residues long. Germline CDR1 and CDR2: MDHEN and SYDVKM. Here the CDR3 DNA reads TGTGCCAGCAGTTCCGGGGTCTACGAGCAGTACTTC. It is translated as CASSSGVYEQYF.

The chain couples TRBV27 to TRBJ1-5, with no clear D. With 3 bases removed from V and 2 bases from J, the gap between germline ends came to 8 bases. Germline V lookup: CDR1 MNHEY, CDR2 SMNVEV (reference sequence). The length of the CDR3 is 14 residues. The CDR3 coding sequence is TGTGCCAGCAGTTTTCACGGGCGCAATCAGCCCCAGCATTTT. Encoded protein: CASSFHGRNQPQHF.

The genes are TRBV4-3 and TRBJ2-7, with a tentative D call TRBD2 (6 bases). V was pared by 0 bases and J by 4 bases, with 16 bases between. Germline loops: CDR1 LGHNA, CDR2 YSLEER. The CDR3 sequence is 16 residues long. CDR3 bases: TGCGCCAGCAGCCAAGAACTGGGACGGACTATATACGAGCAGTACTTC. It yields the protein CASSQELGRTIYEQYF.

The chain couples TRBV11-2 to TRBJ2-7, with D uncertain. CDR1 is SGHAT and CDR2 is FQNNGV in the germline V gene. V lost 2 bases, J lost 2 bases, and 10 bases lay in between. The CDR3 length is 14 residues. The chain's CDR3 is CASSLTHSTYEQYF. CDR3 DNA: TGTGCCAGCAGCTTAACCCACAGTACCTACGAGCAGTACTTC.

This sequence joins TRBV7-2 and TRBJ2-1; 13 bases align to TRBD2. The germline V gene encodes CDR1 SGHTA and CDR2 FQGNSA. Trimming removed 1 base from V and 15 bases from J; junction bases left unmatched: 15. The CDR3 has 17 residues. The CDR3: CASSLDVVGLAGVNWFF. For the CDR3, the DNA is TGTGCCAGCAGCTTAGACGTTGTCGGACTAGCGGGAGTGAATTGGTTCTTC.

This clone was found a few times. The J gene is TRBJ1-1, the V gene TRBV6-5, with 7 bases lining up with TRBD1. Germline V lookup: CDR1 MNHEY, CDR2 SVGAGI. With 2 bases clipped from V and 1 base from J, the junction kept 1 base outside the gene matches. The CDR3 extends over 14 amino acids. CDR3 in DNA: TGTGCCAGCAGTTACGGGACAGCGAACACTGAAGCTTTCTTT. Translating gives CASSYGTANTEAFF.

With respect to this clone: This sample includes further DNA sequences coding for the same CDR3. V gene TRBV28 combines with J gene TRBJ1-1; D gene ambiguous. V lost 3 bases and J 4 bases, leaving 3 bases between the germline ends. The germline CDR1 and CDR2 sequences are MDHEN and SYDVKM. The CDR3 has 11 residues. The CDR3 sequence: CASSLGTEAFF. CDR3 nucleotides: TGTGCCAGCAGTTTGGGCACTGAAGCTTTCTTT.

The J gene is TRBJ2-7, the V gene TRBV13; no clear D gene. This CDR3 spans 11 amino acids. V shed 1 base and J shed 4 bases, with 2 bases lying between them. The germline V gene encodes CDR1 PRHDT and CDR2 FYEKMQ (reference sequence). The CDR3, as DNA: TGTGCCAGCAGCTTAGATTACGAGCAGTACTTC. Translated: CASSLDYEQYF.

The V and J genes are TRBV29-1 and TRBJ2-2; 9 nucleotides align to TRBD2. Trimming cost V 0 bases and J 6 bases; bases outside gene matches: 5. This CDR3 spans 15 amino acids. Germline lookup yields CDR1 SQVTM and CDR2 ANQGSEA. CDR3 amino acids: CSVEDRAGGPGELFF. The CDR3 bases are TGCAGCGTTGAAGATCGGGCGGGAGGGCCCGGGGAGCTGTTTTTT.

The V and J genes are TRBV7-8 and TRBJ1-4; maybe TRBD1 (5 bases). Per germline, CDR1 SGHVS and CDR2 FQNEAQ. This CDR3 spans 14 amino acids. Between the trimmed V and J ends, which lost 5 bases and 6 bases, there was a span of 13 bases. The CDR3 nucleotides are TGTGCCAGCAGCCTCGACGGGGCTGATGAAAAACTGTTTTTT. Protein product: CASSLDGADEKLFF.

The chain has TRBV6-5 and TRBJ2-7; 12 bases are a match to TRBD2. J was trimmed by 5 bases and V by 10 bases; bases with no gene match: 6. Germline CDR1 MNHEY, CDR2 SVGAGI. The CDR3 length is 13 residues. CDR3 DNA sequence: TGTGCCACCCGGACTAGCGGGATTAACGAGCAGTACTTC. This encodes CATRTSGINEQYF.

The V gene is TRBV5-1, the J gene TRBJ2-1; D gene uncertain. The CDR3 runs to 15 residues. V was shortened by 2 bases and J by 4 bases, with 13 bases between the two germline ends. From germline, CDR1 is SGHRS and CDR2 YFSETQ. CDR3 sequence reads: CASSFESSGYNEQFF. CDR3 DNA: TGCGCCAGCAGCTTTGAGTCTTCGGGTTACAATGAGCAGTTCTTC. Full variable domain (rest looked up from reference TRBV5-1 and TRBJ2-1): KAGVTQTPRYLIKTRGQQVTLSCSPISGHRSVSWYQQTPGQGLQFLFEYFSETQRNKGNFPGRFSGRQFSNSRSEMNVSTLELGDSALYLCASSFESSGYNEQFFGPGTRLTVL.

The chain combines TRBV27 with TRBJ2-3; no firm D call. This CDR3 region has 16 residues. V lost 3 bases and J lost 2, with 15 bases in between. Germline lookup yields CDR1 MNHEY and CDR2 SMNVEV (reference sequence). The CDR3 DNA reads TGTGCCAGCAGTTTTGGCGTCGCCAGGTACACAGATACGCAGTATTTT. As protein: CASSFGVARYTDTQYF.

The rearrangement links TRBV7-2 to TRBJ2-7; unclear D gene. The CDR3 totals 14 residues. CDR1 and CDR2 (germline): SGHTA, FQGNSA. Trimming pared 5 bases from V and 2 bases from J, leaving 13 bases between. The CDR3 nucleotides are TGTGCCAGCAGCCCCCTCGGTCTCACCTACGAGCAGTACTTC. It is translated as CASSPLGLTYEQYF.

The CDR3 reads CASIHPRTGNTEAFF. DNA of the CDR3: TGTGCCAGTATTCACCCGAGGACGGGGAACACTGAAGCTTTCTTT. This chain links TRBV19 with TRBJ1-1; D ambiguous. The CDR3 consists of 15 residues. Deletions cut 7 bases from V and 1 base from J, with 16 bases between. CDR1 is LNHDA, CDR2 SQIVND, per germline (reference sequence).

The rearrangement links TRBV7-2 to TRBJ2-7; D unclear. The germline V gene has CDR1 SGHTA and CDR2 FQGNSA. Trimming took off 3 bases at V and 1 base at J, with 10 bases between the two ends. There are 14 residues in the CDR3. CDR3 region: CASSFVRGSYEQYF. The CDR3 DNA follows: TGTGCCAGCAGCTTTGTCCGCGGATCCTACGAGCAGTACTTC.

The chain is built from TRBV5-5 and TRBJ2-5; either TRBD1 or TRBD2 may supply D (6 bases each). The J call is doubtful: the DNA matches TRBJ2-7 better. CDR3 size: 14 residues. Germline V gives CDR1 SGHKS, CDR2 YYEKEE (reference sequence). CDR3 sequence (DNA): TGTGCCAGCAGCTCGTCAGGGGAGGCCTACGAGCAGTACTTC. It is translated as CASSSSGEAYEQYF.

This clone was recorded only once. The chain recombines TRBV5-6 with TRBJ2-7; TRBD2 agrees at 7 bases. V gave up 6 bases and J gave up 2 bases; unmatched junction bases: 11. The germline gives CDR1 SGHDT, CDR2 YYEEEE. This CDR3 has 15 amino acids. The CDR3 region is CASTPWGGLAYEQYF. The CDR3 DNA reads TGTGCCAGCACCCCGTGGGGAGGGTTGGCCTACGAGCAGTACTTC.

This chain joins TRBV7-8 and TRBJ2-7; 12 bases are a match to TRBD2. The CDR3 is 17 amino acids. V dropped 7 bases and J dropped 1; count of bases not matched to a gene: 11. From germline, CDR1 is SGHVS and CDR2 FQNEAQ. Here the CDR3 reads CASTPGTSGYVSYEQYF. The CDR3 nucleotides read TGTGCCAGCACCCCTGGGACTAGCGGGTATGTGTCCTACGAGCAGTACTTC.